The rows below give T cell receptor beta chains drawn from one sample of a study of blood T cell repertoires in COVID-19. Repertoires were generated with immunoSEQ multiplex PCR, while TCRdb's copy carries only in-frame clones and drops some. This sample yields 95,000 to 150,000 clones, of which 85% are seen a single time; 5% to 7.5% belongs to the top ten. Sequencing was done on a sample of peripheral blood. These TCRs come from an elderly man with active or convalescent COVID-19. Each CDR3 is given with its conserved first and last residue. Fields, in order: clone size, D gene, V gene, J gene, CDR3 protein, CDR3 DNA. The D gene is left open where the match is weak. The listing skips clone size in some rows; elsewhere it reads once, few, many or a size class.

.	.	TRBV3-1/TRBV3-2	TRBJ2-5	CASSHGGNKEETQYF	TGTGCCAGCAGCCATGGGGGGAATAAAGAAGAGACCCAGTACTTC
.	TRBD2	TRBV4-3	TRBJ2-7	CASSQGLASSYEQYF	TGCGCCAGCAGCCAAGGACTAGCTTCATCCTACGAGCAGTACTTC
once	.	TRBV9	TRBJ1-3	CASSPVGSGNTIYF	TGTGCCAGCAGCCCGGTCGGCTCTGGAAACACCATATATTTT
.	.	TRBV24-1	TRBJ1-4	CATSPGGRATNEKLFF	TGTGCCACCAGTCCTGGGGGCCGAGCAACTAATGAAAAACTGTTTTTT
.	.	TRBV5-6	TRBJ2-1	CASSPAGQGHREQFF	TGTGCCAGCAGCCCAGCGGGCCAGGGCCACAGAGAGCAGTTCTTC
.	TRBD2	TRBV19	TRBJ2-7	CASSPRFAGVYEQYF	TGTGCCAGTAGTCCCCGATTTGCGGGAGTCTACGAGCAGTACTTC
.	.	TRBV5-5	TRBJ2-3	CASSFPRGSTDTQYF	TGTGCCAGCAGCTTCCCCCGGGGGAGCACAGATACGCAGTATTTT
many	TRBD1	TRBV7-3	TRBJ2-5	CASSLTGQLQETQYF	TGTGCCAGCAGCTTAACGGGACAGCTTCAAGAGACCCAGTACTTC
once	.	TRBV7-2	TRBJ1-6	CASSLSLGGNSPLHF	TGTGCCAGCAGCTTGAGCCTCGGGGGTAATTCACCCCTCCACTTT
.	TRBD1	TRBV7-3	TRBJ1-1	CASSSGTEGTEAFF	TGTGCCAGCAGCTCTGGGACAGAGGGGACTGAAGCTTTCTTT
.	TRBD1	TRBV19	TRBJ1-5	CASSADRVRGQNQPQHF	TGTGCCAGTAGTGCCGACCGGGTCAGGGGGCAGAATCAGCCCCAGCATTTT
.	.	TRBV12-3/TRBV12-4	TRBJ2-7	CASRSGSYEQYF	TGTGCCAGCAGATCCGGCTCCTACGAGCAGTACTTC
.	TRBD1	TRBV6-5	TRBJ1-2	CASSLGQGVGYTF	TGTGCCAGCAGCTTGGGACAGGGGGTCGGCTACACCTTC
.	.	TRBV2	TRBJ1-5	CASRKDSGVSNQPQHF	TGTGCCAGCAGAAAAGACAGTGGGGTTAGCAATCAGCCCCAGCATTTT
.	TRBD2	TRBV4-3	TRBJ2-3	CASNQSGTSDPDTQYF	TGCGCCAGCAACCAGTCCGGGACTAGCGATCCAGATACGCAGTATTTT
.	.	TRBV2	TRBJ1-1	CASRQGGSRNTEAFF	TGTGCCAGCAGGCAAGGGGGTAGCCGGAACACTGAAGCTTTCTTT